This TCR beta chain was documented in a study of blood T cell repertoires in COVID-19. For the study at large: COVID-19 samples collected from the United States, Italy and Spain covered acute and convalescent phases. PBMCs, B-cell-depleted T cells, or T cells provided the cDNA or gDNA that made up the material.

Per the original methods: It was from reference gene primer amplification that nucleated cell counts were estimated. The table came from immunoSEQ multiplex PCR; TCRdb's copy has only in-frame clones and leaves some out. D and trimming come from the DNA, and the V and J calls and clone size come from that table. The sample has about 170,000 clones; 83% are singletons. This clonotype was obtained from a woman of 80 years or more with acute or convalescent COVID-19. The sequenced material came from peripheral blood.

CDR3 DNA sequence: TGTGCCAGCAGCAGGGACAGGGGCTACGAGCAGTACTTC. Translation gives CASSRDRGYEQYF. This rearrangement joins TRBV6-5 to TRBJ2-7; 10 nucleotides line up with TRBD1. Germline CDR1 is MNHEY and CDR2 is SVGAGI. The CDR3 consists of 13 residues. Trimming at V came to 6 bases and at J to 3 bases, leaving 2 bases not matched to a gene.